This T cell receptor beta chain was sequenced in a study of control samples from healthy donors and cancer patients. The protocol was immunoSEQ multiplex PCR, while the TCRdb copy is restricted to in-frame clones and leaves out a portion. The repertoire consists of around 190,000 clones, with roughly 89% occurring once and the leading ten covering about 1.4%. CDR1 is SGDLS and CDR2 is YYNGEE in the germline V gene. Trimming took 3 bases from V and 9 from J, leaving 13 bases between them. The CDR3 length is 13 residues. This TCR was sampled from a woman in her 50s in good health. V is TRBV9 and J is TRBJ2-1; D remains ambiguous. The sample consisted of blood. CDR3 DNA sequence: TGTGCCAGCAGCGCCTACAAATACGGTGAGCAGTTCTTC. Translated: CASSAYKYGEQFF.